This T cell receptor (beta chain) was captured in a study of regulatory T cells in long-lasting Graves disease. This CDR3 spans 13 amino acids. Germline V lookup: CDR1 KGHSH, CDR2 LQKENI. With 6 bases removed from V and 3 bases from J, the gap between germline ends came to 9 bases. CDR3 regions were amplified by Arm-PCR using iRepertoire HTBI primers to build TCR beta libraries. Via MiXCR, TCRdb re-called the multiplex PCR reads, giving one row per CDR3 protein. The table has around 450,000 distinct CDR3 sequences, about 15% seen once; the top ten hold approximately 15%. Indicated time point: newly diagnosed GD, antithyroid drugs for less than 3 months. Extracted RNA from PBMCs served as the source of the TCR library. The same sample was also used in a study of T cells in Graves' hyperthyroidism and ophthalmopathy.

The genes are TRBV18 and TRBJ1-5; D might be TRBD1 (5 bases). The source was peripheral blood mononuclear cells (PBMCs), collected at new diagnosis, from a patient treated with antithyroid drugs. This TCR was recovered from a woman aged 25 to 39 with Graves disease. CDR3 region: CASSQGDNQPQHF. The CDR3 DNA is TGTGCCAGCTCCCAGGGCGACAATCAGCCCCAGCATTTT.